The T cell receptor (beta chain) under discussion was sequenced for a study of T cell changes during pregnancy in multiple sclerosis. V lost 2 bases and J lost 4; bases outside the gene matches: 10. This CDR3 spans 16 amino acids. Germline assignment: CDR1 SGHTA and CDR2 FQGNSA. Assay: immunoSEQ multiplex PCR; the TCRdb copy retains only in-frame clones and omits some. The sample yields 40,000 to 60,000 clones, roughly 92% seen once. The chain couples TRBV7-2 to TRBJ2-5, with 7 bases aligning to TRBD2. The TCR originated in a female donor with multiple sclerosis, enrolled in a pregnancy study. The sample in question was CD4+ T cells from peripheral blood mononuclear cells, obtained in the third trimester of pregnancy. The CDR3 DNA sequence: TGTGCCAGCAGCTTACACGCCTCAGCGGGGCGAGAGACCCAGTACTTC. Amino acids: CASSLHASAGRETQYF.